Presented here are 13 T cell receptor beta chains from one specimen sequenced in a study of a mutant IDH1 vaccine in newly diagnosed glioma. The time point is: week 35, safety follow-up. A 20-mer mutant IDH1 peptide at 300 ug was injected subcutaneously with topical imiquimod. Antigens of these TCRs are unknown. The method was immunoSEQ multiplex PCR; TCRdb's version includes in-frame clones alone and lacks a portion of them. The sample has 45,000 to 55,000 clones; more than 60% are singletons. Sequencing used PBMCs, obtained from a glioma patient whose treatment included an IDH1 peptide vaccine. All receptors derive from a man aged 35 to 55 with glioma.

The V and J genes are TRBV10-2 and TRBJ2-2; D is unresolved. This CDR3 has 13 residues. V was shortened by 6 bases and J by 6 bases, with 11 bases between the two germline ends. Germline lookup yields CDR1 WSHSY and CDR2 SAAADI. CDR3 bases: TGCGCCAGCAGCGTAAGAGACGCCGGGGAGCTGTTTTTT. This translates into CASSVRDAGELFF.

This clone was seen a few times. The genes are TRBV7-9 and TRBJ1-2, with D hard to call. This CDR3 is built from 12 residues. The germline CDR1 and CDR2 sequences are SEHNR and FQNEAQ (reference sequence). V lost 1 base and J 5 bases, leaving 5 bases between the germline ends. The CDR3 region has the DNA TGTGCCAGCAGCTTAGAGGCATATGGCTACACCTTC. Its protein is CASSLEAYGYTF.

The chain couples TRBV4-1 to TRBJ2-1; 8 bases align to TRBD2. The CDR3 loop spans 12 amino acids. From germline, CDR1 is MGHRA and CDR2 YSYEKL. J was trimmed by 9 bases and V by 5 bases; bases with no gene match: 3. The CDR3 nucleotides are TGCGCCAGCAGCTTCGGGGGGGGTGAGCAGTTCTTC. This translates into CASSFGGGEQFF.

The V and J genes are TRBV5-6 and TRBJ2-3; D is ambiguous. V shed 0 bases and J shed 9 bases, with 11 bases lying between them. Germline CDR1 is SGHDT and CDR2 is YYEEEE. There are 13 residues in the CDR3. This chain's CDR3 is CASSLGDSLTQYF. DNA of the CDR3: TGTGCCAGCAGCTTGGGAGACTCCCTGACGCAGTATTTT.

This clone was recorded only once. The chain uses TRBV2 and TRBJ2-7; 8 nucleotides line up with TRBD1. V lost 6 bases, J lost 3 bases, and 4 bases stayed unmatched. CDR3 size: 13 residues. Looked up from germline, CDR1 is SNHLY and CDR2 is FYNNEI. The DNA of the CDR3 is TGTGCCAGCAGGGGGACAGGAGACTACGAGCAGTACTTC. This encodes CASRGTGDYEQYF.

V gene TRBV5-4 combines with J gene TRBJ2-1; the match to TRBD1 covers 8 bases. The CDR3 runs to 15 residues. After removal of 7 bases from V and 5 bases from J, the junction contained 11 bases not matched to a gene. Germline CDR1 and CDR2: SGHNT and YYREEE (reference sequence). The CDR3 DNA sequence: TGTGCCAGCGCACCAGGGGGCGGGGTGAACAATGAGCAGTTCTTC. This translates into CASAPGGGVNNEQFF.

The rearrangement links TRBV19 to TRBJ2-1; D not resolved. Germline V gene lookup returns CDR1 LNHDA and CDR2 SQIVND (reference sequence). This CDR3 region has 15 residues. V was clipped by 0 bases and J by 6 bases, with 12 bases between them. The CDR3 nucleotides read TGTGCCAGTAGTATAGATATTGGCCTCTTCAATGAGCAGTTCTTC. Its protein is CASSIDIGLFNEQFF.

The CDR3: CASGSSRGRSYGYTF. Here the CDR3 DNA reads TGTGCTAGTGGTTCGTCCCGGGGCAGGAGCTATGGCTACACCTTC. The V gene is TRBV12-5, the J gene TRBJ1-2; TRBD1 might be the D (5 bases). V was shortened by 4 bases and J by 4 bases, with 16 bases between the two germline ends. From germline, CDR1 is LGHNT and CDR2 FRNRAP. The CDR3 loop spans 15 amino acids. Variable domain in full (rest from reference TRBV12-5 and TRBJ1-2): DARVTQTPRHKVTEMGQEVTMRCQPILGHNTVFWYRQTMMQGLELLAYFRNRAPLDDSGMPKDRFSAEMPDATLATLKIQPSEPRDSAVYFCASGSSRGRSYGYTFGSGTRLTVV.

The V gene is TRBV7-6, the J gene TRBJ1-4; TRBD1 matches 7 bases. This CDR3 is 14 amino acids long. Unmatched junction bases numbered 10, after V lost 8 bases and J lost 7 bases. Germline lookup yields CDR1 SGHVS and CDR2 FNYEAQ. CDR3 coding DNA: TGTGCCAGCCAGGGGGTAGACCAACCTGAAAAACTGTTTTTT. Residues: CASQGVDQPEKLFF. Full variable domain (remainder filled in from reference TRBV7-6 and TRBJ1-4): GAGVSQSPRYKVTKRGQDVALRCDPISGHVSLYWYRQALGQGPEFLTYFNYEAQQDKSGLPNDRFSAERPEGSISTLTIQRTEQRDSAMYRCASQGVDQPEKLFFGSGTQLSVL.

This sequence joins TRBV12-5 and TRBJ2-5, with 7 bases lining up with TRBD2. The germline V gene encodes CDR1 LGHNT and CDR2 FRNRAP. CDR3 size: 13 residues. The junction had 0 bases not matched to a gene; V was cut back by 4 bases and J by 1 base. CDR3 amino acids: CASGSSGQETQYF. The DNA for the CDR3 is TGTGCTAGTGGTTCTAGCGGCCAAGAGACCCAGTACTTC.

The V call is TRBV6-5, the J call TRBJ1-1; D is unclear. CDR3 length: 13 residues. Germline CDR1 is MNHEY and CDR2 is SVGAGI. Trimming cost V 0 bases and J 11 bases, with 13 bases left between them. This chain's CDR3 is CASSYSKWVGAFF. DNA for the CDR3: TGTGCCAGCAGTTACTCGAAATGGGTCGGGGCTTTCTTT.

The chain joins TRBV6-7 to TRBJ1-5; D is unclear. TRBV6-7 is reported as an ORF; its role is uncertain. V gave up 6 bases and J gave up 0 bases, with 12 bases separating them. There are 15 residues in the CDR3. The CDR3 sequence: CASRETRHSNQPQHF. The CDR3 coding sequence is TGTGCCAGCAGGGAAACAAGGCATAGCAATCAGCCCCAGCATTTT.

The V gene is TRBV4-2, the J gene TRBJ2-7; no clear D gene. CDR3 length: 16 amino acids. Trimming cost V 0 bases and J 6 bases, with 18 bases left between them. Germline V lookup: CDR1 LGHNA, CDR2 YNFKEQ. This CDR3 is CASSQELGQSGGEQYF. CDR3 in DNA: TGTGCCAGCAGCCAAGAATTGGGCCAGTCAGGCGGCGAGCAGTACTTC.